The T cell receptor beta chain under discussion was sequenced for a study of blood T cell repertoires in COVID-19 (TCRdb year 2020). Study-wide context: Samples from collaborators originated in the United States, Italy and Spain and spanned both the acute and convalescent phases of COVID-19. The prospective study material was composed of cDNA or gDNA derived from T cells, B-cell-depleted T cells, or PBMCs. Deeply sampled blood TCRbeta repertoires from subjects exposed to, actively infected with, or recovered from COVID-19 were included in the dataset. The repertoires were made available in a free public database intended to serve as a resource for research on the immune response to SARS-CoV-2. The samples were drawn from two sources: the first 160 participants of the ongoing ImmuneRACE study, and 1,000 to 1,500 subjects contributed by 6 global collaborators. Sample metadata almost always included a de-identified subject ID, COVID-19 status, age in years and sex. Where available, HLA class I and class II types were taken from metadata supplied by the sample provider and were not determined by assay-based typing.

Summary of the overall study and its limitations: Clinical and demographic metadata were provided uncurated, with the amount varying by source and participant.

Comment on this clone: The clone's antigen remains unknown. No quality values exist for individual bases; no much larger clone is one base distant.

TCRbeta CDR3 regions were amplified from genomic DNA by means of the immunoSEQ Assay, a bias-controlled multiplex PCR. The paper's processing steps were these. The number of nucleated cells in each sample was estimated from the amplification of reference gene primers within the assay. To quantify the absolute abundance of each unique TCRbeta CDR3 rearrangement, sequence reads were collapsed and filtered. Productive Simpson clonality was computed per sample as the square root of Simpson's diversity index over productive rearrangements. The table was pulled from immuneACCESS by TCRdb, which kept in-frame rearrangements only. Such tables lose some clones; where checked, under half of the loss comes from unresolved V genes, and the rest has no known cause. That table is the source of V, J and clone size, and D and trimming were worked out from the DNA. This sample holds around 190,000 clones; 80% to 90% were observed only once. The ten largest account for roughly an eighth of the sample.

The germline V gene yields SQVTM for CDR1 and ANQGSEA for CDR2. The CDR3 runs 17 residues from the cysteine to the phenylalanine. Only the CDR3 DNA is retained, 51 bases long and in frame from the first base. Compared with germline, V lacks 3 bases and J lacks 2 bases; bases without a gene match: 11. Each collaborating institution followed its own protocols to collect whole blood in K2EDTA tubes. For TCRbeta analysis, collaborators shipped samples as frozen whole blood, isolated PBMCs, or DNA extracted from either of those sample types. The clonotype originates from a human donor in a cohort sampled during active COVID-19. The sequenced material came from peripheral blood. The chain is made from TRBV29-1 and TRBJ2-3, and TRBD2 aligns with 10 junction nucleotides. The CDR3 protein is CSVDLGLAGDPTDTQYF. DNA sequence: TGCAGCGTTGACCTCGGGCTAGCGGGAGACCCCACAGATACGCAGTATTTT.